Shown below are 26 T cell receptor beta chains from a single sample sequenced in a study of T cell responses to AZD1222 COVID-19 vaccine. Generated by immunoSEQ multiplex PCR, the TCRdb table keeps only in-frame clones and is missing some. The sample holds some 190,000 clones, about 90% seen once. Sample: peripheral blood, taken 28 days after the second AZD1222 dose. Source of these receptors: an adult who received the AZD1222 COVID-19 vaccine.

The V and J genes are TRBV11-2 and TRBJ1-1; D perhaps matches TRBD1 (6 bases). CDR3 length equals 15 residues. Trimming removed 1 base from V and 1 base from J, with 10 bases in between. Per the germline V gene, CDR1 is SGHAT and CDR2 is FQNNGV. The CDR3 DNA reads TGTGCCAGCAGCTTAGGGGACATGGGGAACACTGAAGCTTTCTTT. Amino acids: CASSLGDMGNTEAFF.

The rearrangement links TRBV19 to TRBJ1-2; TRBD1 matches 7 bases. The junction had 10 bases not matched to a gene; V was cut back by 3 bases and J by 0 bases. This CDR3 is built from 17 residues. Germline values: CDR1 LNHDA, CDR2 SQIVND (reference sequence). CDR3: CASSIRKDRPTNYGYTF. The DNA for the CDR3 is TGTGCCAGTAGTATTCGCAAGGACAGGCCGACTAACTATGGCTACACCTTC.

The CDR3 here is CASSRRDGSNEKLFF. The CDR3 region has the DNA TGTGCCAGCTCACGACGGGACGGATCTAATGAAAAACTGTTTTTT. V is TRBV18 and J is TRBJ1-4; TRBD1 is a possible D gene (5 bases). V lost 4 bases and J 3 bases, leaving 12 bases between the germline ends. In germline, CDR1 is KGHSH, CDR2 LQKENI. This CDR3 comprises 15 residues.

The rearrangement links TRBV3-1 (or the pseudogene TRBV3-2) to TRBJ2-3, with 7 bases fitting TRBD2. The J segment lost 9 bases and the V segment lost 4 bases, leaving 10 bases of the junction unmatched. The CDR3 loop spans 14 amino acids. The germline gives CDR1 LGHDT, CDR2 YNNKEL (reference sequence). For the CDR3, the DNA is TGTGCCAGCAGCCCTTCTCGCGGGGGTACCACGCAGTATTTT. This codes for CASSPSRGGTTQYF.

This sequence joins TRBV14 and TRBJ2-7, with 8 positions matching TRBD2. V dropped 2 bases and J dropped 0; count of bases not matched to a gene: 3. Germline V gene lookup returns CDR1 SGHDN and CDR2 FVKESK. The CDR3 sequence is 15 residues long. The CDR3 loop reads CASSQLSGGSYEQYF. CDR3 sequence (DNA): TGTGCCAGCAGCCAACTGAGCGGGGGCTCCTACGAGCAGTACTTC. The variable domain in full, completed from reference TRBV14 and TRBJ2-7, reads EAGVTQFPSHSVIEKGQTVTLRCDPISGHDNLYWYRRVMGKEIKFLLHFVKESKQDESGMPNNRFLAERTGGTYSTLKVQPAELEDSGVYFCASSQLSGGSYEQYFGPGTRLTVT.

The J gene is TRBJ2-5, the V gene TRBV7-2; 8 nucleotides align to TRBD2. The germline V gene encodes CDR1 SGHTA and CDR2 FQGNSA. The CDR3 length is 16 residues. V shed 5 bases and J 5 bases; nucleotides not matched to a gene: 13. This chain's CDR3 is CASSPNLRGAGETQYF. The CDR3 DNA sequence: TGTGCCAGCAGCCCAAATTTGCGGGGGGCCGGTGAGACCCAGTACTTC.

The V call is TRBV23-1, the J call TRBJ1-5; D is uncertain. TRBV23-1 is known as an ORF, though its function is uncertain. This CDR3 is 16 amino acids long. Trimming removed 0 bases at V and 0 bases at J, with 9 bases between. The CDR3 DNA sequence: TGCGCCAGCAGTCAATCGTTCGATTATAGCAATCAGCCCCAGCATTTT. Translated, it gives CASSQSFDYSNQPQHF.

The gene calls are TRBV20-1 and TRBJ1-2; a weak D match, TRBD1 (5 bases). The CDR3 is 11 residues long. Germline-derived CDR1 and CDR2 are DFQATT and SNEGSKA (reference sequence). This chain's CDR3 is CKPAGNNGYTF. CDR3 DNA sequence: TGCAAACCGGCAGGGAACAATGGCTACACCTTC.

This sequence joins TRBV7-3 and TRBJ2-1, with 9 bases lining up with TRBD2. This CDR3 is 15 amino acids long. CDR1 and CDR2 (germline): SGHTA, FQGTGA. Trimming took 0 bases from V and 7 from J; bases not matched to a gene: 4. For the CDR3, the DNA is TGTGCCAGCAGCTTAACTAGCGGGAGAGGTAATGAGCAGTTCTTC. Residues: CASSLTSGRGNEQFF. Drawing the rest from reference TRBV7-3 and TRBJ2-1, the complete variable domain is GAGVSQTPSNKVTEKGKYVELRCDPISGHTALYWYRQSLGQGPEFLIYFQGTGAADDSGLPNDRFFAVRPEGSVSTLKIQRTERGDSAVYLCASSLTSGRGNEQFFGPGTRLTVL.

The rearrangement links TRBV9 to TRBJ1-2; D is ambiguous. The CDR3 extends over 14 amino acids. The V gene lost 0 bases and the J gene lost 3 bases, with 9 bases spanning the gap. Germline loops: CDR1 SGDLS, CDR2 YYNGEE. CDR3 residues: CASSVEGRHYGYTF. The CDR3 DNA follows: TGTGCCAGCAGCGTAGAGGGCAGGCACTATGGCTACACCTTC.

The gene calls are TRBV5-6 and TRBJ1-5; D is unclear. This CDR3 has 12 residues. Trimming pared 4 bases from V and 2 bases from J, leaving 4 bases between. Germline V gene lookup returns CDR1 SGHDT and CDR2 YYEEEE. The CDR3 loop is CASSVGNQPQHF. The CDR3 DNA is TGTGCCAGCAGCGTTGGCAATCAGCCCCAGCATTTT.

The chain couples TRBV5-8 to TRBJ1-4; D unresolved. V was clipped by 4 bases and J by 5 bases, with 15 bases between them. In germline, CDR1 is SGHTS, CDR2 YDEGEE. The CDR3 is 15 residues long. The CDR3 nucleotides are TGTGCCAGCAGCCTAACCTTACAGCAGAATGAAAAACTGTTTTTT. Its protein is CASSLTLQQNEKLFF.

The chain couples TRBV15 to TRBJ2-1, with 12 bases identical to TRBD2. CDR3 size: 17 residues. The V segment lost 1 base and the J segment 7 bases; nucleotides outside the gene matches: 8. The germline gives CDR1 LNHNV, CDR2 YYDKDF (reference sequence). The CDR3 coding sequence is TGTGCCACCAGCAGAGGGCTAGCGGGAGGGCCGGAAAATGAGCAGTTCTTC. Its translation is CATSRGLAGGPENEQFF.

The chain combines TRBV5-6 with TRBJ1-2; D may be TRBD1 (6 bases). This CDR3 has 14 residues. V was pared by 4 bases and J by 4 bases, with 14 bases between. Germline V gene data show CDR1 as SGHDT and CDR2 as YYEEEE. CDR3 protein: CASSPRTGFYGYTF. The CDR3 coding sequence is TGTGCCAGCAGCCCCCGAACAGGGTTCTATGGCTACACCTTC.

The CDR3 here is CASSGRMPYEQYF. Written as DNA, the CDR3 is TGTGCCAGCTCGGGACGGATGCCCTACGAGCAGTACTTC. The chain recombines TRBV12-3 or TRBV12-4 with TRBJ2-7; possibly TRBD1 or TRBD2 for D (5 bases each). V was trimmed by 8 bases and J by 2 bases, leaving 13 bases between them. This CDR3 is 13 amino acids long.

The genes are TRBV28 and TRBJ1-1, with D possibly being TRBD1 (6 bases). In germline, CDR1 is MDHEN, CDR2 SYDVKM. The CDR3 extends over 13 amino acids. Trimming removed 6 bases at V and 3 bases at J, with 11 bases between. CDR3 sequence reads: CASRHREHTEAFF. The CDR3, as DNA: TGTGCCAGCAGACACAGGGAGCACACTGAAGCTTTCTTT.

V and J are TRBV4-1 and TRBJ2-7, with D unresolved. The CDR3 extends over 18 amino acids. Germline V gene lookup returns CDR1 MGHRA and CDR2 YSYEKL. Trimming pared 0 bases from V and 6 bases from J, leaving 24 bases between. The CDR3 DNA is TGCGCCAGCAGCCAAGATATCCCCCCCGGTCTAGTAGCATCCGAGCAGTACTTC. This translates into CASSQDIPPGLVASEQYF.

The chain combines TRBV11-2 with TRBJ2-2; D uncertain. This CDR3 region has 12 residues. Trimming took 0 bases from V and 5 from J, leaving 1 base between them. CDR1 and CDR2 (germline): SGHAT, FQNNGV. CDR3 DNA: TGTGCCAGCAGCTTAGAAACCGGGGAGCTGTTTTTT. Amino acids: CASSLETGELFF.

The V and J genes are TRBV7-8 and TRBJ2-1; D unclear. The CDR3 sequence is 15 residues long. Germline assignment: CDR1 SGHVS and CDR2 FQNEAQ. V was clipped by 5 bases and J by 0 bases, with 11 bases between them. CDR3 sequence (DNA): TGTGCCAGCAGCCTTACGATAGCCTCCTACAATGAGCAGTTCTTC. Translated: CASSLTIASYNEQFF. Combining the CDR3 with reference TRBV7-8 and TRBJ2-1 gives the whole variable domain GAGVSQSPRYKVAKRGQDVALRCDPISGHVSLFWYQQALGQGPEFLTYFQNEAQLDKSGLPSDRFFAERPEGSVSTLKIQRTQQEDSAVYLCASSLTIASYNEQFFGPGTRLTVL.

The CDR3: CASSNYWTSGRLPTQYF. The CDR3 DNA follows: TGTGCCAGCAGTAACTACTGGACTAGCGGCCGCCTCCCTACGCAGTATTTT. This chain connects TRBV6-4 to TRBJ2-3, with 10 bases identical to TRBD2. CDR1 is MRHNA, CDR2 SNTAGT, per germline. The trim removed 5 bases at V and 8 bases at J, leaving 16 bases unmatched. This CDR3 has 17 residues.

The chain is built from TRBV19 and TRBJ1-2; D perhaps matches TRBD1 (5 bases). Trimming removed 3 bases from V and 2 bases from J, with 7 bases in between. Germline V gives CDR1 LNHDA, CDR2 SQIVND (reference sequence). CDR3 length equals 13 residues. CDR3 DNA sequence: TGTGCCAGTAGTATTCAGGGAAACTATGGCTACACCTTC. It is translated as CASSIQGNYGYTF.

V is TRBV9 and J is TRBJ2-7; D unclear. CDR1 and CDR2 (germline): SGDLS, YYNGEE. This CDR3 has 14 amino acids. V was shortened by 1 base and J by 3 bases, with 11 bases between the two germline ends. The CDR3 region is CASSVRSWGYEQYF. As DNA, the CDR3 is TGTGCCAGCAGCGTAAGGAGCTGGGGCTACGAGCAGTACTTC.

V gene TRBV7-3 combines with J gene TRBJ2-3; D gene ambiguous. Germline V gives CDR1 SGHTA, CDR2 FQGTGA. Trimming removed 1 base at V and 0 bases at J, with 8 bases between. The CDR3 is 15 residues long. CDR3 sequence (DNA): TGTGCCAGCAGCTTAAATTCACTTAGCACAGATACGCAGTATTTT. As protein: CASSLNSLSTDTQYF.

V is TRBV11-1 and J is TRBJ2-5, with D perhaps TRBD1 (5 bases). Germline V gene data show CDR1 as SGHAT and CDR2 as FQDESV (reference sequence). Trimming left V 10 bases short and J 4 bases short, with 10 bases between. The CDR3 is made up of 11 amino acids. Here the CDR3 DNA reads TGTGCCACCCAGGGAACAGAGACCCAGTACTTC. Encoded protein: CATQGTETQYF. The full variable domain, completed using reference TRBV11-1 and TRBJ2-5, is EAEVAQSPRYKITEKSQAVAFWCDPISGHATLYWYRQILGQGPELLVQFQDESVVDDSQLPKDRFSAERLKGVDSTLKIQPAELGDSAMYLCATQGTETQYFGPGTRLLVL.

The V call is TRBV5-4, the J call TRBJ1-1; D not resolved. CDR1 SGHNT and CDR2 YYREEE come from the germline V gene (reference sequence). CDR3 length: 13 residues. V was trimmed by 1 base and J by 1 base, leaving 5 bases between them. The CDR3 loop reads CASSLQRNTEAFF. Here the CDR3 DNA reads TGTGCCAGCAGCTTGCAGAGGAACACTGAAGCTTTCTTT.

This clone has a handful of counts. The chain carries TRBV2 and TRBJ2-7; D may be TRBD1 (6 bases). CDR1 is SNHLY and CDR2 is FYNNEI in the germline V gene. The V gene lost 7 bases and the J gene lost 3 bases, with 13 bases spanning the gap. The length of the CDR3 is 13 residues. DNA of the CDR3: TGTGCCAGCACCCTAACACAGGGCTACGAGCAGTACTTC. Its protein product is CASTLTQGYEQYF.